What follows describes a single TCR beta chain. What it recognizes is unknown. This specimen comes from a study of radiation and T cells in renal cell carcinoma. In the study overall: Nephrectomy followed 15 Gy stereotactic body radiation by 4 weeks.

Libraries were prepared by immunoSEQ multiplex PCR; TCRdb keeps only in-frame clonotypes and omits some of them. The repertoire has 150,000 to 180,000 clones, roughly 87% of them found once; the top ten carry 10% to 15%. The study's findings and limits: Baseline intratumoral clonotype presence is unknown without pretreatment biopsies.

Specified time point: blood 2 weeks post-SBRT. Described treatment: 15 Gy SBRT to primary tumor, nephrectomy 4 weeks later. Radiation-treated patients gave blood at baseline, week 2 and week 4. The sequence derives from a woman aged 50 to 65 with renal cell carcinoma. The specimen comprised blood, sampled from a patient whose treatment included radiotherapy and nephrectomy.

The CDR3 here is CASSLPYRNNEQFF. The CDR3, as DNA: TGTGCCAGCAGTCTTCCGTACAGGAACAATGAGCAGTTCTTC. The chain has TRBV6-5 and TRBJ2-1; perhaps TRBD1 as D (5 bases). This CDR3 comprises 14 residues. The ends were cut back, 5 bases at V and 5 bases at J, with 13 bases in the middle. The germline CDR1 and CDR2 sequences are MNHEY and SVGAGI.